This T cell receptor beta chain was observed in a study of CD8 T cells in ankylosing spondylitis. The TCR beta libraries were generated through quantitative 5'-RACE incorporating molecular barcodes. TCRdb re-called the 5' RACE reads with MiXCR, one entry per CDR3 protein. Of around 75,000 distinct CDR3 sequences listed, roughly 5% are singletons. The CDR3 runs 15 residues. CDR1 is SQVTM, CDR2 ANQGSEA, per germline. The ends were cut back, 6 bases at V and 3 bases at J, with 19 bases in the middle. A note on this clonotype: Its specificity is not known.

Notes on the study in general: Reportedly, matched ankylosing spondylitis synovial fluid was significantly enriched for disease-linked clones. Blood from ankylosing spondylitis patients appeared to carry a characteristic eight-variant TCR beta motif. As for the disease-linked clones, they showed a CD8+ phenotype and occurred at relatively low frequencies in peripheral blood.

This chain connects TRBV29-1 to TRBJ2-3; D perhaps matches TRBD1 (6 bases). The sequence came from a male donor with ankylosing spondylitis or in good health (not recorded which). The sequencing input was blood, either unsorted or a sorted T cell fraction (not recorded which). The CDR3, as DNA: TGCAGCGTGGGGTTTACAGGGTCGGGAACAGATACGCAGTATTTT. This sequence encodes CSVGFTGSGTDTQYF.